The 13 T cell receptor beta chains presented below share a single source sample, sequenced in a study of blood T cell repertoires in COVID-19. The table came from immunoSEQ multiplex PCR; TCRdb's copy has only in-frame clones and leaves some out. This table holds tens of thousands of clones, roughly 90% found once. Sequences were obtained from peripheral blood. These receptors originate from a human donor in a cohort sampled during active COVID-19.

V is TRBV19 and J is TRBJ2-4; D unclear. Germline CDR1 LNHDA, CDR2 SQIVND (reference sequence). The CDR3 runs to 14 residues. V was shortened by 5 bases and J by 5 bases, with 13 bases between the two germline ends. CDR3: CASSFSGLQNIQYF. The CDR3 DNA follows: TGTGCCAGTAGTTTTAGTGGGCTCCAAAACATTCAGTACTTC.

The chain links TRBV11-1 to TRBJ2-7, with a weak D call TRBD1 (5 bases). V lost 2 bases to trimming and J lost 3 bases, with 11 bases between them. Germline CDR1 and CDR2: SGHAT and FQDESV (reference sequence). This CDR3 region has 14 residues. The CDR3 is CASSLRGNHYEQYF. Here the CDR3 DNA reads TGTGCCAGCAGCTTAAGGGGTAATCACTACGAGCAGTACTTC.

A note on this clone: The junction and the germline gene differ at one end; a read error may be behind it. This chain's CDR3 is CASSLASGGGSGGETQYF. DNA of the CDR3: TGTGCTAGCAGCTTAGCGAGCGGCGGGGGAAGTGGGGGAGAGACCCAGTACTTC. This chain uses TRBV7-7 with TRBJ2-5, with TRBD2 matching over 7 bases. The germline V gene encodes CDR1 SSHAT and CDR2 FNYEAQ (reference sequence). This CDR3 is 18 amino acids long.

The chain has TRBV11-3 and TRBJ2-2, with D hard to call. Trimming cost V 3 bases and J 7 bases, with 9 bases left between them. The CDR3 covers 13 residues. Germline CDR1 reads SGHNT; CDR2 reads YENEEA. The CDR3 coding sequence is TGTGCCAGCAGCTTTGGCCAGATCGGGGAGCTGTTTTTT. This codes for CASSFGQIGELFF.

This clone has only one observation. The gene calls are TRBV19 and TRBJ1-6; a possible D gene is TRBD1 (5 bases). Trimming pared 3 bases from V and 0 bases from J, leaving 12 bases between. The germline V gene encodes CDR1 LNHDA and CDR2 SQIVND (reference sequence). The CDR3 covers 17 residues. CDR3 in DNA: TGTGCCAGTAGTATCTCGACAGACAGCTCCTATAATTCACCCCTCCACTTT. Its protein product is CASSISTDSSYNSPLHF.

This chain joins TRBV4-1 and TRBJ1-2; D is perhaps TRBD1 (6 bases). V shed 1 base and J shed 3 bases, with 12 bases lying between them. Germline lookup yields CDR1 MGHRA and CDR2 YSYEKL. The CDR3 contains 15 residues. CDR3 sequence: CASSQGAGVDYGYTF. Here the CDR3 DNA reads TGCGCCAGCAGCCAAGGGGCAGGGGTCGACTATGGCTACACCTTC.

This clone has a single count. The chain uses TRBV7-6 and TRBJ2-2; 13 positions match TRBD2. Germline CDR1 is SGHVS and CDR2 is FNYEAQ. The CDR3 extends over 19 amino acids. V lost 8 bases and J lost 2; bases outside the gene matches: 14. CDR3 DNA: TGTGCCAGCCGCCCTATTCGACTAGCGGGGGGTCTAAACACCGGGGAGCTGTTTTTT. Protein product: CASRPIRLAGGLNTGELFF.

The V gene is TRBV13, the J gene TRBJ2-1, with D possibly TRBD2 on 6 matching bases. V gave up 4 bases and J gave up 5 bases, with 9 bases separating them. There are 13 residues in the CDR3. Germline loops: CDR1 PRHDT, CDR2 FYEKMQ (reference sequence). This chain's CDR3 is CASSSREHNEQFF. DNA of the CDR3: TGTGCCAGCAGCTCCCGGGAGCACAATGAGCAGTTCTTC.

V and J are TRBV9 and TRBJ2-2; D unclear. V was clipped by 0 bases and J by 0 bases, with 9 bases between them. Germline V gene data show CDR1 as SGDLS and CDR2 as YYNGEE. This CDR3 region has 16 residues. The CDR3 is CASSVARRTNTGELFF. CDR3 nucleotides: TGTGCCAGCAGCGTAGCTCGGCGGACGAACACCGGGGAGCTGTTTTTT. The whole variable domain, filled in from reference TRBV9 and TRBJ2-2, reads DSGVTQTPKHLITATGQRVTLRCSPRSGDLSVYWYQQSLDQGLQFLIQYYNGEERAKGNILERFSAQQFPDLHSELNLSSLELGDSALYFCASSVARRTNTGELFFGEGSRLTVL.

The chain uses TRBV9 and TRBJ2-7, with D possibly TRBD2 on 7 matching bases. The CDR3 length is 15 residues. The germline gives CDR1 SGDLS, CDR2 YYNGEE. V was trimmed by 3 bases and J by 5 bases, leaving 18 bases between them. The CDR3 here is CASSALRSGDNEQYF. The CDR3 nucleotides are TGTGCCAGCAGCGCCCTGCGGAGCGGGGACAACGAGCAGTACTTC.

The chain links TRBV30 to TRBJ2-2; D perhaps matches TRBD2 (6 bases). Trimming removed 0 bases at V and 3 bases at J, with 11 bases between. CDR1 is GTSNPN, CDR2 SVGIG, per germline (reference sequence). The CDR3 has 15 residues. Here the CDR3 DNA reads TGTGCCTGGAGTGTAGGAGGGATTGACACCGGGGAGCTGTTTTTT. Translated, it gives CAWSVGGIDTGELFF.

This chain uses TRBV4-3 with TRBJ2-2; 13 nucleotides align to TRBD2. CDR1 LGHNA and CDR2 YSLEER come from the germline V gene. With 6 bases clipped from V and 1 base from J, the junction kept 11 bases outside the gene matches. The CDR3 totals 19 residues. CDR3 loop: CASSIRLAGGAKNTGELFF. DNA of the CDR3: TGCGCCAGCAGTATTAGACTAGCGGGGGGCGCAAAGAACACCGGGGAGCTGTTTTTT.

V is TRBV7-3 and J is TRBJ1-2, with 7 bases matching TRBD1. The CDR3 spans 14 residues. Trimming cost V 4 bases and J 8 bases; bases outside gene matches: 10. Germline V gene data show CDR1 as SGHTA and CDR2 as FQGTGA. The CDR3 here is CASSYATGTDGYTF. The CDR3 nucleotides read TGTGCCAGCAGCTACGCAACCGGGACAGACGGCTACACCTTC. The full variable domain, rest sourced from reference TRBV7-3 and TRBJ1-2, is GAGVSQTPSNKVTEKGKYVELRCDPISGHTALYWYRQSLGQGPEFLIYFQGTGAADDSGLPNDRFFAVRPEGSVSTLKIQRTERGDSAVYLCASSYATGTDGYTFGSGTRLTVV.